This T cell receptor (beta chain) appears in the sequencing data of a study of identical twins. This clonotype was seen ten or more times. Its antigen is not known. Each donor was a healthy Caucasian. The CDR3 contains 13 residues. The germline V gene encodes CDR1 SGHRS and CDR2 YFSETQ. V shed 3 bases and J shed 8 bases, with 11 bases lying between them. The authors used template switching to add a universal primer site and gave cDNA unique molecular identifiers. TCRdb redid the calling of the 5' RACE reads with MiXCR, one entry per CDR3 protein. The top ten hold about 0.48% of the sample, which has approximately 490,000 distinct CDR3 sequences, 20% to 25% seen once. Overall study findings and caveats: Out-of-frame alpha sequences common to twins exhibited a surplus of low generation probability. With beta out-of-frame sequences, excess sharing by twins was weaker.

The sample also formed part of further work on yellow fever vaccine responses in identical twins.

The chain recombines TRBV5-1 with TRBJ1-4; no firm D call. The specimen sequenced was CD4+ T cells sorted from blood. This clonotype originated in a woman aged 18-35 years in good health. CDR3 protein: CASSYDTGEKLFF. CDR3 DNA: TGCGCCAGCAGCTATGACACGGGCGAAAAACTGTTTTTT.